This T cell receptor beta chain was recovered during a study of blood T cell repertoires in COVID-19. CDR1 is SGHDT and CDR2 is YYEEEE in the germline V gene. With 4 bases clipped from V and 4 bases from J, the junction kept 4 bases outside the gene matches. The CDR3 spans 14 residues. TCRdb's copy holds only in-frame clones and misses some; the assay was immunoSEQ multiplex PCR. The sample has about 89,000 clones, around three quarters seen once; the top ten hold about half. The chain has TRBV5-6 and TRBJ2-7, with 11 bases matching TRBD2. Sequencing was done on a sample of peripheral blood. This TCR was recovered from a human donor in a cohort sampled during active COVID-19. This chain's CDR3 is CASSGGTSGYEQYF. The CDR3 nucleotides read TGTGCCAGCAGCGGCGGGACTAGCGGTTACGAGCAGTACTTC.